One T cell receptor (beta chain) is described in this entry. These data come from a study of blood T cell repertoires in COVID-19. Overall study: From T cells, B-cell-depleted T cells, or PBMCs came the material, which was cDNA or gDNA.

Cohorts were based on clinical histories the participants reported. Per the germline V gene, CDR1 is ENHRY and CDR2 is SYGVKD. The V segment lost 2 bases and the J segment 2 bases; nucleotides outside the gene matches: 3. CDR3 length: 15 amino acids. Under the authors' procedure: Scientists estimated how many nucleated cells there were by amplifying reference gene primers. Data came from immunoSEQ multiplex PCR; TCRdb stores just in-frame clones and leaves some out. From that table come the V and J calls and clone size; the DNA was used to work out D and trimming. Of a few hundred thousand clones in the sample, 70% to 90% were seen once.

The gene calls are TRBV10-3 and TRBJ2-1; 7 bases agree with TRBD2. Sequencing was carried out using PBMCs or T cells enriched from blood (not recorded which). This TCR was recovered from a woman aged 45-65 years who had been exposed to COVID-19. The chain's CDR3 is CAISEMAGAYNEQFF. The DNA of the CDR3 is TGTGCCATCAGTGAGATGGCGGGGGCCTACAATGAGCAGTTCTTC.